The rows below give T cell receptor beta chains drawn from one sample of a study of blood T cell repertoires in COVID-19. Clones were sequenced by immunoSEQ multiplex PCR, and TCRdb holds only the in-frame ones, with some missing. The data show fewer than 250,000 clones, around 81% seen once. The sample consisted of peripheral blood. These receptors all stem from a man aged 60 to 69 with COVID-19, enrolled during active disease. The CDR3 runs from the conserved cysteine through the conserved F or W. Each record gives: clone size, J gene, V gene, D gene, CDR3 DNA, CDR3 protein. The D gene is left open where the match is weak. Clone size is shown for a subset of rows, as once, few, many or a class of expanded clone.

size: once
J: TRBJ2-2
V: TRBV10-3
D: .
DNA: TGTGCCATCAATTTGGGGCAAACCACCGGGGAGCTGTTTTTT
CDR3: CAINLGQTTGELFF

size: few
J: TRBJ1-1
V: TRBV2
D: TRBD1
DNA: TGTGCCAGCACCGGGACAGCCTTCAGAGAAGCTTTCTTT
CDR3: CASTGTAFREAFF

size: .
J: TRBJ2-3
V: TRBV15
D: TRBD2
DNA: TGTGCCACCAGCAGAGATCTAGCGGGAGCAGATACGCAGTATTTT
CDR3: CATSRDLAGADTQYF

size: .
J: TRBJ2-7
V: TRBV16
D: TRBD1
DNA: TGTGCCAGCAGCCGAGACAGGGGCCTCGCCTACGAGCAGTACTTC
CDR3: CASSRDRGLAYEQYF

size: .
J: TRBJ2-7
V: TRBV27
D: TRBD1
DNA: TGTGCCAGCAGTTTATCCCCGGGGGGACAGGGGTACGAGCAGTACTTC
CDR3: CASSLSPGGQGYEQYF

size: many
J: TRBJ2-5
V: TRBV11-2
D: TRBD2
DNA: TGTGCCAGCACCGGGGAGGGGCTTAGGACCCAGTACTTC
CDR3: CASTGEGLRTQYF

size: .
J: TRBJ2-5
V: TRBV4-2
D: .
DNA: TGTGCCAGCGCCACGGGGGTAGATCTGGGGACCCAGTACTTC
CDR3: CASATGVDLGTQYF

size: .
J: TRBJ1-5
V: TRBV29-1
D: .
DNA: TGCAGCGTTGCCGACAGTTCGCGTATTCAGCCCCAGCATTTT
CDR3: CSVADSSRIQPQHF

size: .
J: TRBJ1-2
V: TRBV7-8
D: TRBD1
DNA: TGTGCCAGCAGCTTAGTAGGGACAGGGGCTCTAAGACGTAGTTCTGGCTACACCTTC
CDR3: CASSLVGTGALRRSSGYTF

size: .
J: TRBJ1-1
V: TRBV7-2
D: .
DNA: TGTGCCAGCAGCTTACCCCAGGGACTCTCAGGAGGCACTGAAGCTTTCTTT
CDR3: CASSLPQGLSGGTEAFF

size: .
J: TRBJ1-3
V: TRBV28
D: .
DNA: TGTGCCAGCCGATCAACAGCAACTGGAAACACCATATATTTT
CDR3: CASRSTATGNTIYF

size: .
J: TRBJ2-3
V: TRBV28
D: .
DNA: TGTGCCAGCAGGACTAGGGGGCGCGGCACAGATACGCAGTATTTT
CDR3: CASRTRGRGTDTQYF

size: .
J: TRBJ1-1
V: TRBV28
D: .
DNA: TGTGCCAGCAGTTTTAACATCCTGGCGGACACTGAAGCTTTCTTT
CDR3: CASSFNILADTEAFF

size: .
J: TRBJ2-7
V: TRBV19
D: .
DNA: TGTGCCAGTAGTCTCCAGGGAAGCTCCTACGAGCAGTACTTC
CDR3: CASSLQGSSYEQYF

size: .
J: TRBJ1-4
V: TRBV3-1/TRBV3-2
D: TRBD1
DNA: TGTGCCAGCAGCCAGAGAACAGGGGGCTTAGGGGAAAAACTGTTTTTT
CDR3: CASSQRTGGLGEKLFF

size: .
J: TRBJ1-2
V: TRBV28
D: .
DNA: TGTGCCAGCAGCCGCGACAGTACCGATGGCTACACCTTC
CDR3: CASSRDSTDGYTF

size: .
J: TRBJ1-1
V: TRBV11-2
D: TRBD1
DNA: TGTGCCAGCAGCTTAGTGGGCAGGGGGCGAACAGGCACTGAAGCTTTCTTT
CDR3: CASSLVGRGRTGTEAFF

size: .
J: TRBJ1-2
V: TRBV5-1
D: .
DNA: TGCGCCAGCAGCATCAACAGGGACGGCTACACCTTC
CDR3: CASSINRDGYTF

size: .
J: TRBJ1-3
V: TRBV5-4
D: .
DNA: TGTGCCAGCAGCTCTGGTGCTAACTCTGGAAACACCATATATTTT
CDR3: CASSSGANSGNTIYF

size: once
J: TRBJ1-2
V: TRBV3-1/TRBV3-2
D: TRBD1
DNA: TGTGCCAGCAGCCAACGCAGGACAGGGGGAGGATATGGCTACACCTTC
CDR3: CASSQRRTGGGYGYTF

size: .
J: TRBJ2-3
V: TRBV2
D: TRBD1
DNA: TGTGCCAGCAGTGGGGCGGACAGGGCTAGGGCAGATACGCAGTATTTT
CDR3: CASSGADRARADTQYF

size: .
J: TRBJ2-2
V: TRBV28
D: .
DNA: TGTGCCAGCAGTAATACGAACACCGGGGAGCTGTTTTTT
CDR3: CASSNTNTGELFF

size: .
J: TRBJ2-2
V: TRBV28
D: .
DNA: TGTGCCAGCAGTGGCCACGGGGAGCTGTTTTTT
CDR3: CASSGHGELFF

size: .
J: TRBJ1-3
V: TRBV7-9
D: .
DNA: TGTGCCAGCAGCTTAGCTGAGAGCTCTGGAAACACCATATATTTT
CDR3: CASSLAESSGNTIYF

size: few
J: TRBJ1-1
V: TRBV27
D: .
DNA: TGTGCCAGCAGTTCCAGACTCTCTGCTGAAGCTTTCTTT
CDR3: CASSSRLSAEAFF

size: .
J: TRBJ2-5
V: TRBV19
D: TRBD1
DNA: TGTGCCAGTAGTCCCCGTGGGAGGACAGGGATAGAGACCCAGTACTTC
CDR3: CASSPRGRTGIETQYF

size: .
J: TRBJ2-2
V: TRBV6-5
D: .
DNA: TGTGCCAGCACAACGGGGGCGGGAGTTTCCGGGGAGCTGTTTTTT
CDR3: CASTTGAGVSGELFF

size: .
J: TRBJ2-7
V: TRBV27
D: TRBD1
DNA: TGTGCCAGCAGTTTATCTTCAGGGGGTTACTACGAGCAGTACTTC
CDR3: CASSLSSGGYYEQYF

size: .
J: TRBJ2-1
V: TRBV9
D: TRBD1
DNA: TGTGCCAGCAGCGTCCGACAGGGGTCCTACAATGAGCAGTTCTTC
CDR3: CASSVRQGSYNEQFF

size: .
J: TRBJ1-2
V: TRBV5-1
D: .
DNA: TGCGCCAGCAGCTTAACAGGCTCGGGACTGAACTATGGCTACACCTTC
CDR3: CASSLTGSGLNYGYTF

size: once
J: TRBJ2-7
V: TRBV13
D: TRBD2
DNA: TGTGCCAGCAGCCGTTCCGGACTAGCGGGAGGCGAGCAGTACTTC
CDR3: CASSRSGLAGGEQYF

size: .
J: TRBJ2-3
V: TRBV6-4
D: TRBD2
DNA: TGTGCCAGCAGTGACTCGGGCGGGAGAGGCACAGATACGCAGTATTTT
CDR3: CASSDSGGRGTDTQYF

size: .
J: TRBJ2-3
V: TRBV5-8
D: TRBD1
DNA: TGTGCCAGCAGCTTGGGACAGGGAATCACAGATACGCAGTATTTT
CDR3: CASSLGQGITDTQYF

size: .
J: TRBJ2-1
V: TRBV7-3
D: TRBD2
DNA: TGTGCCAGCAGCTTAACAGCGGGATCCTACAATGAGCAGTTCTTC
CDR3: CASSLTAGSYNEQFF

size: .
J: TRBJ2-7
V: TRBV28
D: .
DNA: TGTGCCAGCAGTTCGAGCTCCTACGAGCAGTACTTC
CDR3: CASSSSSYEQYF

size: .
J: TRBJ1-1
V: TRBV7-8
D: .
DNA: TGTGCCAGCAGCTTATACCAATTGGAGTACACTGAAGCTTTCTTT
CDR3: CASSLYQLEYTEAFF

size: .
J: TRBJ1-1
V: TRBV19
D: TRBD1
DNA: TGTGCCAGTAGTGTCGACAGGGGGCTACGGAACACTGAAGCTTTCTTT
CDR3: CASSVDRGLRNTEAFF

size: .
J: TRBJ2-3
V: TRBV11-3
D: .
DNA: TGTGCCAGCAGCACAGGAGGGGCTGGGACAGATACGCAGTATTTT
CDR3: CASSTGGAGTDTQYF